The sequence of this TCR beta chain was determined in a study of blood T cell repertoires in COVID-19. The wider study: The United States, Italy and Spain were the sources of the acute and convalescent COVID-19 samples. T cells, B-cell-depleted T cells, or PBMCs supplied cDNA or gDNA.

CDR1 is LNHDA and CDR2 is SQIVND in the germline V gene (reference sequence). This CDR3 spans 18 amino acids. V shed 1 base, J shed 0 bases, and the junction held 5 bases outside the gene matches. Assay: immunoSEQ multiplex PCR; the TCRdb copy retains only in-frame clones and omits some. The data show some 350,000 clones, with approximately 86% seen just once and 3% held by the top ten. The source is a human donor in a cohort sampled during active COVID-19. The chain joins TRBV19 to TRBJ1-6; the match to TRBD1 covers 8 bases. Sequencing used peripheral blood. The chain's CDR3 is CASSIAGQGISYNSPLHF. CDR3 coding DNA: TGTGCCAGTAGTATAGCCGGACAGGGAATCTCCTATAATTCACCCCTCCACTTT.